The 29 T cell receptor beta chains given below trace back to one sample, sequenced in a study of T cells in Graves' hyperthyroidism and ophthalmopathy. Researchers took RNA transcripts and amplified the TCR beta CDR3 regions from them. Initially, a first-round RT-PCR of the TCR CDR3 employed the HTBI primer set. TCRdb re-called the multiplex PCR reads with MiXCR, one entry per CDR3 protein. The sample shows approximately 690,000 distinct CDR3 sequences, roughly 20% of them seen only once. The specimen was blood. The receptors originated from a man between 25 and 39 years old with Graves' ophthalmopathy.

This clonotype was picked up a small number of times. The gene calls are TRBV5-8 and TRBJ2-7; D gene uncertain. Germline V CDR1 and CDR2: SGHTS, YDEGEE. The CDR3 runs 13 residues. The V end lost 4 bases, the J end lost 5 bases, and 13 bases lay between the germline ends. The CDR3 protein is CASSGGRRNEQYF. The CDR3 nucleotides are TGTGCCAGCAGCGGTGGACGCCGGAACGAGCAGTACTTC.

This chain connects TRBV3-1 to TRBJ1-6; 10 positions agree with TRBD1. The CDR3 runs to 14 residues. V lost 4 bases, J lost 13 bases, and 7 bases stayed unmatched. From germline, CDR1 is LGHDT and CDR2 YNNKEL (reference sequence). CDR3 DNA: TGTGCCAGCAGCCCTCGACAGGGGGCCGAGCCCCTCCACTTT. Protein: CASSPRQGAEPLHF.

This chain uses TRBV4-1 with TRBJ2-5; perhaps TRBD1 as D (6 bases). The CDR3 spans 14 residues. Trimming removed 3 bases from V and 4 bases from J, with 12 bases in between. CDR1 and CDR2 (germline): MGHRA, YSYEKL. CDR3 in DNA: TGCGCCAGCAGCCACAAACAGGGTGCAGAGACCCAGTACTTC. Translated, it gives CASSHKQGAETQYF.

The V and J genes are TRBV20-1 and TRBJ1-5; tentatively, D is TRBD1 (5 bases). V was trimmed by 1 base and J by 5 bases, leaving 9 bases between them. The germline gives CDR1 DFQATT, CDR2 SNEGSKA (reference sequence). This CDR3 contains 13 residues. This chain's CDR3 is CSARGKGYQPQHF. The CDR3, as DNA: TGCAGTGCTAGAGGAAAGGGGTATCAGCCCCAGCATTTT.

Only a few counts were recorded for this clonotype. The V and J genes are TRBV20-1 and TRBJ1-1; 8 bases agree with TRBD1. V lost 5 bases to trimming and J lost 1 base; unmatched junction nucleotides: 6. This CDR3 has 14 residues. The germline V gene encodes CDR1 DFQATT and CDR2 SNEGSKA (reference sequence). CDR3 residues: CSARPGTGNTEAFF. The CDR3, as DNA: TGCAGTGCTCGACCCGGGACAGGGAACACTGAAGCTTTCTTT.

This clonotype appeared once. V and J are TRBV6-2 or TRBV6-3 and TRBJ2-6; 10 nucleotides line up with TRBD1. Unmatched junction bases numbered 5, after V lost 0 bases and J lost 0 bases. CDR1 and CDR2 (germline): MNHEY, SVGEGT. This CDR3 contains 19 residues. This chain's CDR3 is CASSYSMGQGLSGANVLTF. The CDR3 DNA is TGTGCCAGCAGTTACTCGATGGGACAGGGGCTCTCTGGGGCCAACGTCCTGACTTTC.

V gene TRBV7-2 combines with J gene TRBJ2-3, with a tentative D call TRBD2 (6 bases). V lost 7 bases and J lost 0, with 14 bases in between. Germline assignment: CDR1 SGHTA and CDR2 FQGNSA. This CDR3 has 15 amino acids. The CDR3 region is CASIPGLGSTDTQYF. The CDR3 bases are TGTGCCAGCATCCCGGGACTGGGGAGCACAGATACGCAGTATTTT. The entire variable domain, with the rest obtained from reference TRBV7-2 and TRBJ2-3, is as follows: GAGVSQSPSNKVTEKGKDVELRCDPISGHTALYWYRQSLGQGLEFLIYFQGNSAPDKSGLPSDRFSAERTGGSVSTLTIQRTQQEDSAVYLCASIPGLGSTDTQYFGPGTRLTVL.

This clonotype was observed a handful of times. The chain is built from TRBV27 and TRBJ1-2; D possibly corresponds to TRBD1 (5 bases). This CDR3 has 14 residues. V lost 4 bases to trimming and J lost 8 bases, with 17 bases between them. Germline CDR1 and CDR2: MNHEY and SMNVEV (reference sequence). CDR3 residues: CASSSLRGGYGYTF. The CDR3 region has the DNA TGTGCCAGCAGTTCCTTAAGGGGAGGTTACGGCTACACCTTC.

The rearrangement links TRBV4-3 to TRBJ2-3, with TRBD2 as a possible D gene (6 bases). Trimming cost V 8 bases and J 0 bases, with 15 bases left between them. This CDR3 spans 15 amino acids. The germline V gene encodes CDR1 LGHNA and CDR2 YSLEER. CDR3 region: CASGLVAGSTDTQYF. The CDR3 DNA reads TGCGCCAGCGGGCTTGTCGCGGGAAGCACAGATACGCAGTATTTT.

This clonotype was observed many times. In DNA form, the CDR3 reads TGTGCCAGCAGCCAAGTCCGAGGGGGCGCCGACACCATATATTTT. Its translation is CASSQVRGGADTIYF. The chain joins TRBV3-1 to TRBJ1-3, with 7 nucleotides matching TRBD1. V lost 1 base, J lost 8 bases, and 8 bases stayed unmatched. CDR3 length equals 15 residues. Germline loops: CDR1 LGHDT, CDR2 YNNKEL (reference sequence).

This clonotype was seen a few times. The chain links TRBV28 to TRBJ1-1; 12 bases line up with TRBD1. The ends lost 3 bases at V and 4 bases at J; junction bases unmatched: 6. Germline values: CDR1 MDHEN, CDR2 SYDVKM. The CDR3 has 16 residues. The CDR3 coding sequence is TGTGCCAGCAGTTTTCCCGGGACAGGGGGCAGCACTGAAGCTTTCTTT. Residues: CASSFPGTGGSTEAFF. The entire variable domain, with the rest obtained from reference TRBV28 and TRBJ1-1, is as follows: DVKVTQSSRYLVKRTGEKVFLECVQDMDHENMFWYRQDPGLGLRLIYFSYDVKMKEKGDIPEGYSVSREKKERFSLILESASTNQTSMYLCASSFPGTGGSTEAFFGQGTRLTVV.

V usage is TRBV29-1 and J usage is TRBJ1-4; D call uncertain. Trimming pared 5 bases from V and 3 bases from J, leaving 13 bases between. This CDR3 contains 14 residues. Germline CDR1 and CDR2: SQVTM and ANQGSEA. CDR3 loop: CSVRFGESNEKLFF. Here the CDR3 DNA reads TGCAGCGTTCGGTTCGGAGAGTCTAATGAAAAACTGTTTTTT.

This clonotype was detected only once. The chain employs TRBV6-4 and TRBJ2-1, with D perhaps matching TRBD2 (5 bases). The germline gives CDR1 MRHNA, CDR2 SNTAGT. CDR3 size: 15 residues. The ends were cut back, 9 bases at V and 2 bases at J, with 17 bases in the middle. CDR3 protein: CARATTRDAYNEQFF. For the CDR3, the DNA is TGTGCCAGGGCAACCACTAGGGATGCCTACAATGAGCAGTTCTTC.

The rearrangement joins TRBV2 to TRBJ1-1; unclear D gene. Germline CDR1 and CDR2: SNHLY and FYNNEI. The ends were cut back, 2 bases at V and 7 bases at J, with 8 bases in the middle. This CDR3 contains 12 residues. The CDR3 DNA is TGTGCCAGCAGTGAACTCAATGATGAAGCTTTCTTT. The encoded protein is CASSELNDEAFF.

This clonotype was detected ten times or more. The chain carries TRBV28 and TRBJ1-1; tentatively, D is TRBD1 (5 bases). From germline, CDR1 is MDHEN and CDR2 SYDVKM. The CDR3 consists of 14 residues. V dropped 6 bases and J dropped 4 bases, with 15 bases sitting between them. CDR3 protein: CASSSEARVTEAFF. The CDR3 nucleotides read TGTGCCAGCAGCAGTGAGGCCAGGGTCACTGAAGCTTTCTTT. Full variable domain (remainder filled in from reference TRBV28 and TRBJ1-1): DVKVTQSSRYLVKRTGEKVFLECVQDMDHENMFWYRQDPGLGLRLIYFSYDVKMKEKGDIPEGYSVSREKKERFSLILESASTNQTSMYLCASSSEARVTEAFFGQGTRLTVV.

This clonotype was seen ten or more times. The genes are TRBV5-5 and TRBJ2-7; D is tentatively TRBD1 or TRBD2 (5 bases each). Germline loops: CDR1 SGHKS, CDR2 YYEKEE (reference sequence). The CDR3 is 17 residues long. Trimming took 4 bases from V and 7 from J, leaving 27 bases between them. The CDR3 DNA follows: TGTGCCAGCAGCACACACCCAGGGAGCAGGGCCATGGGAGAGCAGTACTTC. Its protein product is CASSTHPGSRAMGEQYF.

V gene TRBV10-3 combines with J gene TRBJ2-5, with no clear D. The V end was cut by 5 bases, the J end by 2 bases, with 9 bases between. Germline V CDR1 and CDR2: ENHRY, SYGVKD. This CDR3 contains 13 residues. The CDR3 DNA sequence: TGTGCCATCAGTAACGATTTGCAAGAGACCCAGTACTTC. As protein: CAISNDLQETQYF.

In this sample, this clonotype turned up many times. This chain connects TRBV2 to TRBJ2-7; 8 nucleotides match TRBD2. Trimming removed 4 bases from V and 4 bases from J; junction bases left unmatched: 9. The CDR3 contains 15 residues. Germline values: CDR1 SNHLY, CDR2 FYNNEI. The CDR3 here is CASSASGSRSYEQYF. The CDR3 DNA follows: TGTGCCAGCAGTGCCAGCGGGAGCCGATCTTACGAGCAGTACTTC. Based on the CDR3 plus reference TRBV2 and TRBJ2-7, the full variable domain is EPEVTQTPSHQVTQMGQEVILRCVPISNHLYFYWYRQILGQKVEFLVSFYNNEISEKSEIFDDQFSVERPDGSNFTLKIRSTKLEDSAMYFCASSASGSRSYEQYFGPGTRLTVT.

The CDR3 DNA is TGTGCCAGCAGCCAAGGTCATTCTGGGGCTTACGAGCAGTACTTC. It is translated as CASSQGHSGAYEQYF. V gene TRBV14 combines with J gene TRBJ2-7; a possible D gene is TRBD1 (5 bases). Germline-derived CDR1 and CDR2 are SGHDN and FVKESK. This CDR3 is 15 amino acids long. V was cut by 1 base and J by 4 bases, with 14 bases left in between.

A remark on this clonotype: A much larger clone lies one base from this, so it may be a read error. The chain uses TRBV3-1 and TRBJ2-7; 9 positions agree with TRBD1. Germline lookup yields CDR1 LGHDT and CDR2 YNNKEL (reference sequence). CDR3 length equals 14 residues. This CDR3 reads CASSPDRGIYGQYF. DNA of the CDR3: TGTGCCAGCAGCCCGGACAGGGGTATCTACGGGCAGTACTTC.

This clonotype was observed at least ten times. V usage is TRBV5-1 and J usage is TRBJ1-6; D uncertain. The CDR3 spans 15 residues. Germline-derived CDR1 and CDR2 are SGHRS and YFSETQ. V lost 4 bases and J lost 8, with 16 bases in between. DNA of the CDR3: TGCGCCAGCAGCCGGGCCGGTTTCGGCGATTCACCCCTCCACTTT. Translation gives CASSRAGFGDSPLHF.

This clonotype has just one count. The CDR3 DNA is TGTGCCTGGGCCTCTCCCACGACAGGGGATAACTATGGCTACACCTTC. This encodes CAWASPTTGDNYGYTF. V usage is TRBV30 and J usage is TRBJ1-2; TRBD1 matches at 8 bases. The CDR3 covers 16 residues. After removal of 5 bases from V and 1 base from J, the junction contained 12 bases not matched to a gene. Per germline, CDR1 GTSNPN and CDR2 SVGIG (reference sequence).

The rearrangement joins TRBV5-6 to TRBJ1-2; D perhaps matches TRBD1 (5 bases). The CDR3 covers 15 residues. V lost 0 bases to trimming and J lost 7 bases, with 16 bases between them. Germline lookup yields CDR1 SGHDT and CDR2 YYEEEE. The CDR3 protein is CASSLVGDGISGYTF. Written as DNA, the CDR3 is TGTGCCAGCAGCTTGGTCGGGGACGGCATAAGTGGCTACACCTTC.

This clonotype appeared many times. The chain links TRBV7-9 to TRBJ2-5; 9 bases align to TRBD1. CDR3 size: 15 residues. The germline V gene encodes CDR1 SEHNR and CDR2 FQNEAQ (reference sequence). Trimming cost V 5 bases and J 3 bases; bases outside gene matches: 7. CDR3 in amino acids: CASSPRTGEEETQYF. In nucleotides, the CDR3 is TGTGCCAGCAGCCCCCGGACAGGGGAGGAAGAGACCCAGTACTTC.

This clonotype was seen many times. This chain joins TRBV28 and TRBJ2-1; the match to TRBD1 covers 10 bases. The CDR3 covers 15 residues. Germline V gene sequence: CDR1 MDHEN, CDR2 SYDVKM. Trimming cost V 6 bases and J 0 bases; bases outside gene matches: 2. The CDR3 nucleotides are TGTGCCAGCAGGGGACAGGGGCGCTCCTACAATGAGCAGTTCTTC. It translates to CASRGQGRSYNEQFF.

This clonotype was counted ten times or more. The V call is TRBV20-1, the J call TRBJ2-7; 10 bases agree with TRBD1. The CDR3 sequence is 13 residues long. The trim removed 6 bases at V and 5 bases at J, leaving 7 bases unmatched. The germline V gene encodes CDR1 DFQATT and CDR2 SNEGSKA (reference sequence). The CDR3 is CSAPDRGPDEQYF. The CDR3 coding sequence is TGCAGTGCCCCAGACAGGGGGCCTGACGAGCAGTACTTC.

In its sample, this clonotype was seen many times. The chain employs TRBV24-1 and TRBJ2-1, with 10 bases fitting TRBD1. In germline, CDR1 is KGHDR, CDR2 SFDVKD. The V and J ends lost 3 bases and 9 bases, in that order; junction bases with no gene match: 4. The CDR3 is made up of 14 amino acids. CDR3 coding DNA: TGTGCCACCAGTGATGGGGACAGGGGTGGTGAGCAGTTCTTC. This translates into CATSDGDRGGEQFF.

This clonotype appeared many times. The chain carries TRBV5-1 and TRBJ2-1, with TRBD2 matching 9 bases. The CDR3 is 14 residues long. Losses at the gene ends were 4 bases for V and 6 bases for J; bases not matched to a gene: 5. The germline CDR1 and CDR2 sequences are SGHRS and YFSETQ. In nucleotides, the CDR3 is TGCGCCAGCAGCCGAGCGGGAGGATTCAATGAGCAGTTCTTC. This encodes CASSRAGGFNEQFF.

This chain links TRBV7-3 with TRBJ2-2; 15 nucleotides agree with TRBD2. Per germline, CDR1 SGHTA and CDR2 FQGTGA. The junction had 5 bases not matched to a gene; V was cut back by 5 bases and J by 4 bases. This CDR3 has 17 amino acids. The CDR3 region is CASSTGLAGGRTGELFF. The CDR3 coding sequence is TGTGCCAGCAGCACGGGACTAGCGGGAGGTCGCACCGGGGAGCTGTTTTTT.